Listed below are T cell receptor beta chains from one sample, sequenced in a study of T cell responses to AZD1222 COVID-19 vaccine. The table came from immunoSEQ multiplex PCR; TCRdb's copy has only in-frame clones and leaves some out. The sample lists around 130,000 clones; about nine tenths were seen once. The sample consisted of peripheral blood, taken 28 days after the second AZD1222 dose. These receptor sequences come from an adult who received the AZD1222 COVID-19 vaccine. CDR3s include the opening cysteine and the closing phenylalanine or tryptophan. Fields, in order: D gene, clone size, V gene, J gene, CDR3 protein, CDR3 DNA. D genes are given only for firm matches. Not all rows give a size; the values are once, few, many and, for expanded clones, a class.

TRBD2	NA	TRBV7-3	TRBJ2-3	CASSPGGRWADTQYF	TGTGCCAGCAGCCCGGGGGGGCGCTGGGCAGATACGCAGTATTTT
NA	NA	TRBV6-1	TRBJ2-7	CASSEAGRIQIIYSYEQYF	TGTGCCAGCAGTGAAGCGGGCAGGATACAGATCATCTACTCCTACGAGCAGTACTTC
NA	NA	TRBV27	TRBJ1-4	CASRDGMAEKLFF	TGTGCCAGTAGGGACGGCATGGCAGAAAAACTGTTTTTT
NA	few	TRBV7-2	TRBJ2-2	CASSSGDSTGELFF	TGTGCCAGCAGCTCGGGGGACTCCACCGGGGAGCTGTTTTTT
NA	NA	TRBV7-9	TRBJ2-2	CASSLASVGELFF	TGTGCCAGCAGCTTAGCATCAGTCGGGGAGCTGTTTTTT
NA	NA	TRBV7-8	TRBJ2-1	CASSPWGPGTGRYNEQFF	TGTGCCAGCAGCCCCTGGGGCCCCGGGACTGGCAGGTACAATGAGCAGTTCTTC
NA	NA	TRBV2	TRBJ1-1	CASTQGRTNTEAFF	TGTGCCAGCACACAGGGTCGGACTAACACTGAAGCTTTCTTT
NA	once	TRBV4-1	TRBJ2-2	CASSQDRAPGELFF	TGCGCCAGCAGCCAAGATCGGGCCCCCGGGGAGCTGTTTTTT
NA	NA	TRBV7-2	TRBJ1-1	CASSFGIPAEAFF	TGTGCCAGCAGCTTTGGCATTCCCGCTGAAGCTTTCTTT
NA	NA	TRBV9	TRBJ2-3	CASSVEPGPTDTQYF	TGTGCCAGCAGCGTAGAGCCAGGCCCCACAGATACGCAGTATTTT
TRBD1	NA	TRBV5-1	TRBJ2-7	CASSLRDRGYHEQYF	TGCGCCAGCAGCTTGCGGGACAGGGGATATCACGAGCAGTACTTC
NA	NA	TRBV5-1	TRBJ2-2	CASSLDHSGGELFF	TGCGCCAGCAGCTTGGACCACTCCGGCGGGGAGCTGTTTTTT
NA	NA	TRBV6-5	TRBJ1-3	CASIKPGDGNTIYF	TGTGCCAGCATCAAACCCGGGGATGGAAACACCATATATTTT
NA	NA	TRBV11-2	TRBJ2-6	CASTDGGLSGANVLTF	TGTGCCAGCACCGATGGGGGGCTCAGTGGGGCCAACGTCCTGACTTTC
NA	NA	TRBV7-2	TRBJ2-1	CASSLAGTQEDNEQFF	TGTGCCAGCAGCTTGGCCGGGACTCAGGAGGACAATGAGCAGTTCTTC
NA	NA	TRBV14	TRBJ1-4	CASSRRNNEKLFF	TGTGCCAGCAGCCGCCGAAATAATGAAAAACTGTTTTTT
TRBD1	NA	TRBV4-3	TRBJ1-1	CASSRRQGANTEAFF	TGCGCCAGCAGCCGGAGACAGGGGGCAAACACTGAAGCTTTCTTT
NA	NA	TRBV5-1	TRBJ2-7	CASSNGLEQYF	TGCGCCAGCAGCAACGGTTTGGAGCAGTACTTC
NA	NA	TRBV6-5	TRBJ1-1	CASSYGGEDTEAFF	TGTGCCAGCAGTTACGGGGGTGAAGACACTGAAGCTTTCTTT
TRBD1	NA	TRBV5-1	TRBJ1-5	CASSLTGAQPQHF	TGCGCCAGCAGCTTAACAGGGGCGCAGCCCCAGCATTTT
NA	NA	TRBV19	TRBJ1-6	CASSPRRAWDNSPLHF	TGTGCCAGTAGTCCCCGTCGAGCATGGGATAATTCACCCCTCCACTTT